The clone carrying this T cell receptor (beta chain) was detected ten times or more. TCRbeta library preparation incorporated unique molecular identifiers. Each CDR3 protein gets one entry after TCRdb re-called the PCR reads with MiXCR. The repertoire has about 600,000 distinct CDR3 sequences, 10% to 13% of them found once; the top ten carry 4%. This sample is drawn from a study of T-cell reconstitution after alpha-beta-depleted transplantation in children. Unmatched junction bases numbered 8, after V lost 5 bases and J lost 4 bases. This CDR3 is 16 amino acids long. In germline, CDR1 is PRHDT, CDR2 FYEKMQ (reference sequence).

V usage is TRBV13 and J usage is TRBJ2-3; the match to TRBD1 covers 11 bases. The TCR comes from a human donor who donated a stem cell graft to a child with acute myeloid leukemia. The sequences come from PBMCs from the stem cell graft donor, collected from the stem cell graft. The CDR3 DNA follows: TGTGCCAGCAGCGGAGGGACAGGGGGATTCCCAGATACGCAGTATTTT. Protein: CASSGGTGGFPDTQYF.